Shown below are 18 T cell receptor beta chains from a single sample sequenced in a study of T cell responses to AZD1222 COVID-19 vaccine. Sequenced by immunoSEQ multiplex PCR; TCRdb stores in-frame clones only, minus some. The sample lists about 190,000 clones; roughly 93% were seen once. The sample was peripheral blood, taken on day 0 of AZD1222 vaccination. The receptors here all came from an adult in good health.

The rearrangement joins TRBV19 to TRBJ1-1; D possibly corresponds to TRBD1 (6 bases). Germline V gene lookup returns CDR1 LNHDA and CDR2 SQIVND (reference sequence). V lost 6 bases, J lost 4 bases, and 9 bases lay in between. The CDR3 has 12 residues. In DNA, the CDR3 is TGTGCCAGTAGACAGGGAGGCACTGAAGCTTTCTTT. It yields the protein CASRQGGTEAFF. Supplemented by reference TRBV19 and TRBJ1-1, the full variable domain reads DGGITQSPKYLFRKEGQNVTLSCEQNLNHDAMYWYRQDPGQGLRLIYYSQIVNDFQKGDIAEGYSVSREKKESFPLTVTSAQKNPTAFYLCASRQGGTEAFFGQGTRLTVV.

The rearrangement links TRBV5-4 to TRBJ1-3; D gene uncertain. This CDR3 contains 16 residues. CDR1 and CDR2 from the germline V gene are SGHNT and YYREEE (reference sequence). V lost 4 bases and J 0 bases, leaving 14 bases between the germline ends. The CDR3 sequence is CASSRDLRDSGNTIYF. CDR3 DNA: TGTGCCAGCAGCCGGGATTTGCGGGACTCTGGAAACACCATATATTTT.

This chain joins TRBV4-2 and TRBJ2-7; D gene unclear. Germline CDR1 is LGHNA and CDR2 is YNFKEQ. The V gene lost 0 bases and the J gene lost 4 bases, with 4 bases spanning the gap. CDR3 length equals 12 residues. The CDR3 spells CASSQDLYEQYF. The CDR3 DNA reads as TGTGCCAGCAGCCAAGATTTGTACGAGCAGTACTTC.

The J gene is TRBJ2-7, the V gene TRBV6-2 or TRBV6-3; TRBD2 might be the D (6 bases). Germline assignment: CDR1 MNHEY and CDR2 SVGEGT. V was cut by 3 bases and J by 8 bases, with 17 bases left in between. This CDR3 contains 14 residues. The CDR3 protein is CASSYGARGGKQYF. The CDR3 DNA reads as TGTGCCAGCAGTTATGGGGCGAGGGGAGGAAAGCAGTACTTC.

The CDR3 is CASSMDRWNTQYF. The CDR3 DNA sequence: TGTGCCAGTAGTATGGACAGGTGGAATACGCAGTATTTT. The chain employs TRBV19 and TRBJ2-3, with 7 bases fitting TRBD1. In germline, CDR1 is LNHDA, CDR2 SQIVND (reference sequence). The CDR3 has 13 residues. Germline trimming cut 3 bases from V and 7 bases from J; bases unmatched to any gene: 4.

The chain's CDR3 is CASSLNEQYF. The CDR3 region has the DNA TGTGCCAGCAGTTTAAACGAGCAGTACTTC. This chain joins TRBV28 and TRBJ2-7; the D is unclear. The CDR3 loop spans 10 amino acids. Germline V gene lookup returns CDR1 MDHEN and CDR2 SYDVKM. Trimming stripped 2 bases from V and 5 bases from J, with 1 base between.

This clone was recorded once. The CDR3 DNA sequence: TGTGCCAGCTCACCCTCACCGTCTACCCCGAATTCACCCCTCCACTTT. Amino acids: CASSPSPSTPNSPLHF. The chain joins TRBV18 to TRBJ1-6; no definite D call. Per germline, CDR1 KGHSH and CDR2 LQKENI. Deletions cut 3 bases from V and 7 bases from J, with 16 bases between. CDR3 length: 16 residues.

The chain has TRBV28 and TRBJ1-2; 7 nucleotides agree with TRBD1. The germline V gene has CDR1 MDHEN and CDR2 SYDVKM. J gave up 5 bases and V 2 bases, and 5 bases lay outside the gene matches. The CDR3 has 14 amino acids. This CDR3 is CASSLGRGNYGYTF. CDR3 bases: TGTGCCAGCAGTTTAGGCAGGGGGAATTATGGCTACACCTTC.

This clone was seen a few times. The genes are TRBV3-1 (or the pseudogene TRBV3-2) and TRBJ1-4; weak D call: TRBD1 (6 bases). V lost 3 bases, J lost 10 bases, and 18 bases lay in between. Germline CDR1 is LGHDT and CDR2 is YNNKEL (reference sequence). The CDR3 extends over 15 amino acids. The CDR3 here is CASSQSGGAQGKLFF. The CDR3 nucleotides read TGTGCCAGCAGCCAGTCTGGGGGGGCGCAGGGAAAACTGTTTTTT.

This clone has only one observation. This chain connects TRBV13 to TRBJ2-5; D gene ambiguous. Per germline, CDR1 PRHDT and CDR2 FYEKMQ (reference sequence). The CDR3 sequence is 11 residues long. V was shortened by 2 bases and J by 11 bases, with 9 bases between the two germline ends. The CDR3 nucleotides read TGTGCCAGCAGCTTAAACGCGTATCAGTACTTC. Translation: CASSLNAYQYF.

CDR3: CAWEGPGPYEQYF. The DNA of the CDR3 is TGTGCCTGGGAGGGCCCGGGACCCTACGAGCAGTACTTC. J is TRBJ2-7 and V is TRBV30; D tentatively reads TRBD1 or TRBD2 (5 bases each). V lost 5 bases, J lost 2 bases, and 13 bases lay in between. There are 13 residues in the CDR3. The germline CDR1 and CDR2 sequences are GTSNPN and SVGIG (reference sequence).

The V gene is TRBV6-5, the J gene TRBJ1-3; unclear D gene. Trimming cost V 8 bases and J 0 bases, with 14 bases left between them. CDR1 is MNHEY and CDR2 is SVGAGI in the germline V gene. This CDR3 spans 15 amino acids. CDR3 amino acids: CASLVVVNSGNTIYF. In DNA, the CDR3 is TGTGCCAGCCTAGTAGTGGTGAACTCTGGAAACACCATATATTTT.

The chain uses TRBV18 and TRBJ2-3; D gene uncertain. The germline V and J ends were trimmed by 6 bases and 5 bases, with 12 bases remaining between them. The V gene's germline CDR1 is KGHSH and CDR2 LQKENI. The CDR3 is 13 residues long. The CDR3 sequence: CASSPVRVDTQYF. The CDR3 DNA sequence: TGTGCCAGCTCTCCGGTTCGGGTAGATACGCAGTATTTT.

This chain links TRBV2 with TRBJ1-2, with D unclear. V lost 7 bases and J 8 bases, leaving 11 bases between the germline ends. Germline loops: CDR1 SNHLY, CDR2 FYNNEI. The CDR3 is 11 amino acids. The CDR3 coding sequence is TGTGCCAGCACCCAGAACCGGGGCTACACCTTC. Encoded protein: CASTQNRGYTF.

The rearrangement joins TRBV20-1 to TRBJ2-7; 7 nucleotides match TRBD1. The ends lost 3 bases at V and 0 bases at J; junction bases unmatched: 11. Germline V lookup: CDR1 DFQATT, CDR2 SNEGSKA (reference sequence). The CDR3 totals 16 residues. The CDR3 DNA sequence: TGCAGTGCTAGTTATTCCGGGACAGCCACCTCCTACGAGCAGTACTTC. This gives the protein CSASYSGTATSYEQYF.

The chain recombines TRBV7-9 with TRBJ1-5, with no clear D. The CDR3 is made up of 13 amino acids. Germline V gene lookup returns CDR1 SEHNR and CDR2 FQNEAQ (reference sequence). Trimming removed 1 base at V and 5 bases at J, with 6 bases between. The CDR3 protein is CASSLDSYQPQHF. Here the CDR3 DNA reads TGTGCCAGCAGCTTAGACAGTTATCAGCCCCAGCATTTT. The variable domain in full, with the rest retrieved from reference TRBV7-9 and TRBJ1-5, is DTGVSQNPRHKITKRGQNVTFRCDPISEHNRLYWYRQTLGQGPEFLTYFQNEAQLEKSRLLSDRFSAERPKGSFSTLEIQRTEQGDSAMYLCASSLDSYQPQHFGDGTRLSIL.

This chain links TRBV14 with TRBJ1-5; tentative D call: TRBD1 (6 bases). CDR3 length equals 16 residues. Trimming took off 3 bases at V and 1 base at J, with 13 bases between the two ends. Germline assignment: CDR1 SGHDN and CDR2 FVKESK. In DNA, the CDR3 is TGTGCCAGCAGCCACGTCTCGGGGACAAGCAATCAGCCCCAGCATTTT. This gives the protein CASSHVSGTSNQPQHF.

The chain links TRBV30 to TRBJ2-7; 10 positions match TRBD1. The J segment lost 5 bases and the V segment lost 4 bases, leaving 5 bases of the junction unmatched. CDR1 and CDR2 (germline): GTSNPN, SVGIG (reference sequence). CDR3 length: 13 amino acids. This CDR3 is CAWIRQGANEQYF. CDR3 nucleotides: TGTGCCTGGATTAGACAGGGGGCAAACGAGCAGTACTTC.